The next 12 T cell receptor beta chains were all read from a single sample in a study of control samples from healthy donors and cancer patients. The table came from immunoSEQ multiplex PCR; TCRdb's copy has only in-frame clones and leaves some out. The sample lists tens of thousands of clones, approximately 93% occurring once. The sequencing sample was made of PBMCs. The receptors were gathered from a woman in her thirties or forties with lung cancer.

The rearrangement links TRBV2 to TRBJ1-6, with D perhaps matching TRBD1 (6 bases). The V end lost 6 bases, the J end lost 6 bases, and 12 bases lay between the germline ends. CDR3 length equals 14 residues. Germline V gene lookup returns CDR1 SNHLY and CDR2 FYNNEI. In nucleotides, the CDR3 is TGTGCCAGCAGGCCGGACAGCCTTAATTCACCCCTCCACTTT. Translating gives CASRPDSLNSPLHF.

The chain combines TRBV18 with TRBJ1-1; possible D gene TRBD1, 5 bases. Trimming left V 2 bases short and J 3 bases short, with 10 bases between. The CDR3 is made up of 14 amino acids. Germline CDR1 KGHSH, CDR2 LQKENI. The CDR3 DNA sequence: TGTGCCAGCTCACCAGAGAGCAGGGACACTGAAGCTTTCTTT. Protein product: CASSPESRDTEAFF.

The chain links TRBV4-2 to TRBJ2-7, with D maybe TRBD1 (6 bases). The CDR3 totals 16 residues. V lost 4 bases, J lost 6 bases, and 22 bases lay in between. CDR1 LGHNA and CDR2 YNFKEQ come from the germline V gene. The DNA of the CDR3 is TGTGCCAGCAGCCCCTCAGCGACAGGCAAAGTAGGCGAGCAGTACTTC. Encoded protein: CASSPSATGKVGEQYF.

The chain carries TRBV19 and TRBJ2-1; 8 positions match TRBD1. The length of the CDR3 is 17 residues. Germline V gene lookup returns CDR1 LNHDA and CDR2 SQIVND (reference sequence). The J segment lost 2 bases and the V segment lost 8 bases, leaving 14 bases of the junction unmatched. The CDR3 loop is CASDRGTGYFTYNEQFF. The CDR3, as DNA: TGTGCCAGTGATAGGGGGACAGGATATTTTACCTACAATGAGCAGTTCTTC.

This sequence joins TRBV19 and TRBJ2-6; 7 bases line up with TRBD1. The CDR3 length is 16 residues. V was clipped by 6 bases and J by 0 bases; unmatched bases: 5. CDR1 and CDR2 (germline): LNHDA, SQIVND (reference sequence). CDR3 sequence reads: CASRWTGRSGANVLTF. The CDR3 region has the DNA TGTGCCAGTAGATGGACAGGACGCTCTGGGGCCAACGTCCTGACTTTC.

The CDR3 spells CAISDQVTDTQYF. DNA for the CDR3: TGTGCCATCAGTGATCAGGTAACAGATACGCAGTATTTT. The rearrangement links TRBV10-3 to TRBJ2-3; D gene ambiguous. Looked up from germline, CDR1 is ENHRY and CDR2 is SYGVKD. Trimming shortened V by 3 bases and J by 3 bases, and 7 bases separated the two germline ends. CDR3 length: 13 amino acids.

The CDR3 DNA follows: TGTGCCAGCAGTTGGGACAGGGGCTCCTATAATTCACCCCTCCACTTT. Translated: CASSWDRGSYNSPLHF. The genes are TRBV27 and TRBJ1-6; the match to TRBD1 covers 10 bases. Per germline, CDR1 MNHEY and CDR2 SMNVEV (reference sequence). CDR3 length: 16 amino acids. Losses at the gene ends were 4 bases for V and 0 bases for J; bases not matched to a gene: 0.

DNA for the CDR3: TGTGCCAGTAGGCGGAGGGGCGAAGGTACTGAAGCTTTCTTT. Encoded protein: CASRRRGEGTEAFF. This chain joins TRBV19 and TRBJ1-1; perhaps TRBD1 as D (5 bases). Per the germline V gene, CDR1 is LNHDA and CDR2 is SQIVND (reference sequence). This CDR3 has 14 residues. Trimming left V 6 bases short and J 5 bases short, with 16 bases between.

The chain recombines TRBV24-1 with TRBJ1-1, with D perhaps TRBD1 (5 bases). Trimming took off 5 bases at V and 6 bases at J, with 12 bases between the two ends. Germline lookup yields CDR1 KGHDR and CDR2 SFDVKD. The CDR3 sequence is 13 residues long. As DNA, the CDR3 is TGTGCCACCAGTGGGGCAGGGAAAGCTGAAGCTTTCTTT. Translation: CATSGAGKAEAFF.

The chain employs TRBV9 and TRBJ1-6; D unclear. This CDR3 contains 14 residues. V lost 2 bases and J lost 6, with 9 bases in between. Per the germline V gene, CDR1 is SGDLS and CDR2 is YYNGEE. The CDR3 bases are TGTGCCAGCAGCGTTCGCGAAGCTAATTCACCCCTCCACTTT. It yields the protein CASSVREANSPLHF. Filled out from reference TRBV9 and TRBJ1-6, the complete variable domain reads DSGVTQTPKHLITATGQRVTLRCSPRSGDLSVYWYQQSLDQGLQFLIQYYNGEERAKGNILERFSAQQFPDLHSELNLSSLELGDSALYFCASSVREANSPLHFGNGTRLTVT.

Written as DNA, the CDR3 is TGTGCTAGTGGCACCTCGGGACCCCGCGGAACCGGGGAGCTGTTTTTT. It specifies CASGTSGPRGTGELFF. This chain connects TRBV12-5 to TRBJ2-2; possibly TRBD1 or TRBD2 for D (5 bases each). Trimming stripped 6 bases from V and 5 bases from J, with 19 bases between. CDR1 is LGHNT and CDR2 is FRNRAP in the germline V gene. The CDR3 length is 16 residues.

This chain joins TRBV6-1 and TRBJ2-1, with D possibly matching TRBD2 (6 bases). V lost 1 base and J 0 bases, leaving 13 bases between the germline ends. The germline CDR1 and CDR2 sequences are MNHNS and SASEGT. The length of the CDR3 is 17 residues. CDR3 in amino acids: CASSEEPAGSSYNEQFF. CDR3 bases: TGTGCCAGCAGTGAAGAACCGGCGGGGAGCTCCTACAATGAGCAGTTCTTC.